The rows below give T cell receptor beta chains drawn from one sample of a study of CD8 T cells in Susac syndrome. Via MiXCR, TCRdb re-called the immunoSEQ multiplex PCR reads, giving one row per CDR3 protein. The sample shows approximately 200,000 distinct CDR3 sequences, about 96% of them seen only once. Input material: CD4+ T cells from PBMCs. The source is a human donor with multiple sclerosis. Each CDR3 is given with its conserved first and last residue. The D gene is left open where the match is weak. The size of a clone is reported for some rows only, either as once, few or many, or as a class for expanded clones.

CDR3aa: CATSGTAARSYTF
CDR3nt: TGTGCCACCAGTGGGACGGCGGCTCGGAGCTACACCTTC
v_gene: TRBV24-1
j_gene: TRBJ1-2
d_gene: -
abundance: -

CDR3aa: CASSLSFLAGEQFF
CDR3nt: TGTGCCAGCAGTTTATCGTTCCTAGCAGGGGAGCAGTTCTTC
v_gene: TRBV27
j_gene: TRBJ2-1
d_gene: -
abundance: -

CDR3aa: CASNSQGWGQETQYF
CDR3nt: TGTGCCAGCAATTCCCAGGGGTGGGGGCAAGAGACCCAGTACTTC
v_gene: TRBV12-3/TRBV12-4
j_gene: TRBJ2-5
d_gene: -
abundance: -

CDR3aa: CASSSREAKLYEQYF
CDR3nt: TGTGCCAGCAGCTCCCGGGAAGCCAAACTATACGAGCAGTACTTC
v_gene: TRBV4-2
j_gene: TRBJ2-7
d_gene: -
abundance: -

CDR3aa: CSAELRGTDTQYF
CDR3nt: TGCAGTGCGGAATTGCGGGGCACAGATACGCAGTATTTT
v_gene: TRBV20-1
j_gene: TRBJ2-3
d_gene: -
abundance: -

CDR3aa: CASSWTSGGNTQYF
CDR3nt: TGTGCCAGCAGCTGGACTAGCGGGGGAAATACGCAGTATTTT
v_gene: TRBV2
j_gene: TRBJ2-3
d_gene: TRBD2
abundance: -

CDR3aa: CASSPRGLAPTGELFF
CDR3nt: TGTGCCAGCAGCCCTAGGGGACTAGCGCCAACCGGGGAGCTGTTTTTT
v_gene: TRBV6-1
j_gene: TRBJ2-2
d_gene: TRBD2
abundance: -

CDR3aa: CASSAGAGYGYTF
CDR3nt: TGTGCCAGCAGTGCTGGGGCGGGATATGGCTACACCTTC
v_gene: TRBV25-1
j_gene: TRBJ1-2
d_gene: -
abundance: -

CDR3aa: CASSLVGGQGGYEQFF
CDR3nt: TGTGCCAGCAGCTTGGTAGGGGGACAGGGAGGGTATGAGCAGTTCTTC
v_gene: TRBV7-2
j_gene: TRBJ2-1
d_gene: TRBD1
abundance: -

CDR3aa: CSAGLARHNEQFF
CDR3nt: TGCAGCGCCGGACTAGCCCGTCACAATGAGCAGTTCTTC
v_gene: TRBV29-1
j_gene: TRBJ2-1
d_gene: TRBD2
abundance: -

CDR3aa: CASSFGLRKTQYF
CDR3nt: TGTGCCAGCAGTTTTGGCCTTCGGAAGACCCAGTACTTC
v_gene: TRBV27
j_gene: TRBJ2-5
d_gene: -
abundance: -

CDR3aa: CSAAAGGANGYTF
CDR3nt: TGCAGTGCTGCCGCAGGGGGCGCGAATGGCTACACCTTC
v_gene: TRBV20-1
j_gene: TRBJ1-2
d_gene: TRBD1
abundance: once

CDR3aa: CASSPDSVYGYTF
CDR3nt: TGTGCCAGCAGTCCCGACAGCGTGTATGGCTACACCTTC
v_gene: TRBV12-3/TRBV12-4
j_gene: TRBJ1-2
d_gene: -
abundance: -

CDR3aa: CASSPGGALYGYTF
CDR3nt: TGTGCCAGCAGCCCTGGGGGGGCCCTCTATGGCTACACCTTC
v_gene: TRBV7-9
j_gene: TRBJ1-2
d_gene: -
abundance: -

CDR3aa: CASSQGGQGNFFNQPQHF
CDR3nt: TGTGCCAGCAGCCAGGGAGGACAGGGAAATTTTTTCAATCAGCCCCAGCATTTT
v_gene: TRBV3-1
j_gene: TRBJ1-5
d_gene: TRBD1
abundance: -

CDR3aa: CASSPMGGPYEQYF
CDR3nt: TGTGCCAGCAGCCCCATGGGGGGACCCTACGAGCAGTACTTC
v_gene: TRBV13
j_gene: TRBJ2-7
d_gene: -
abundance: -

CDR3aa: CSALDRGGTEAFF
CDR3nt: TGCAGCGCTCTAGACAGGGGGGGCACTGAAGCTTTCTTT
v_gene: TRBV29-1
j_gene: TRBJ1-1
d_gene: TRBD1
abundance: -

CDR3aa: CASSLDYNEQFF
CDR3nt: TGTGCCAGCAGTTTGGACTACAATGAGCAGTTCTTC
v_gene: TRBV12-3/TRBV12-4
j_gene: TRBJ2-1
d_gene: -
abundance: few

CDR3aa: CSGDWGHTGELFF
CDR3nt: TGCAGCGGCGACTGGGGGCACACCGGGGAGCTGTTTTTT
v_gene: TRBV29-1
j_gene: TRBJ2-2
d_gene: -
abundance: -

CDR3aa: CASAMGEVEYF
CDR3nt: TGTGCCAGCGCTATGGGGGAAGTGGAGTACTTC
v_gene: TRBV6-2/TRBV6-3
j_gene: TRBJ2-7
d_gene: -
abundance: -

CDR3aa: CSVGRGLGETQYF
CDR3nt: TGCAGCGTCGGAAGGGGTCTTGGAGAGACCCAGTACTTC
v_gene: TRBV29-1
j_gene: TRBJ2-5
d_gene: -
abundance: -

CDR3aa: CASSEAGLSYNEQFF
CDR3nt: TGTGCCAGCAGTGAAGCGGGACTTTCCTACAATGAGCAGTTCTTC
v_gene: TRBV6-1
j_gene: TRBJ2-1
d_gene: -
abundance: -

CDR3aa: CASSPTLAEETQYF
CDR3nt: TGTGCCAGCTCACCCACCCTAGCTGAAGAGACCCAGTACTTC
v_gene: TRBV18
j_gene: TRBJ2-5
d_gene: -
abundance: -

CDR3aa: CAWSVGERQPQHF
CDR3nt: TGTGCCTGGAGTGTAGGGGAGAGACAGCCCCAGCATTTT
v_gene: TRBV30
j_gene: TRBJ1-5
d_gene: -
abundance: -

CDR3aa: CASSTGAPAETQYF
CDR3nt: TGTGCCAGCAGTACAGGGGCCCCCGCCGAGACCCAGTACTTC
v_gene: TRBV2
j_gene: TRBJ2-5
d_gene: TRBD1
abundance: -

CDR3aa: CASSQGSGIYEQYF
CDR3nt: TGCGCCAGCAGCCAGGGTAGCGGCATCTACGAGCAGTACTTC
v_gene: TRBV4-1
j_gene: TRBJ2-7
d_gene: -
abundance: -

CDR3aa: CASSGSTDNQPQHF
CDR3nt: TGTGCCAGCAGTGGATCGACAGATAATCAGCCCCAGCATTTT
v_gene: TRBV2
j_gene: TRBJ1-5
d_gene: -
abundance: once

CDR3aa: CASSGRRYGYTF
CDR3nt: TGTGCCAGCTCGGGCAGGCGCTATGGCTACACCTTC
v_gene: TRBV14
j_gene: TRBJ1-2
d_gene: -
abundance: -

CDR3aa: CSVEVGDGYTF
CDR3nt: TGCAGCGTTGAAGTAGGGGATGGCTACACCTTC
v_gene: TRBV29-1
j_gene: TRBJ1-2
d_gene: -
abundance: -

CDR3aa: CSAAGSDNQPQHF
CDR3nt: TGCAGCGCAGCAGGGTCTGACAATCAGCCCCAGCATTTT
v_gene: TRBV29-1
j_gene: TRBJ1-5
d_gene: -
abundance: -

CDR3aa: CSARVVAGELFF
CDR3nt: TGCAGTGCTAGAGTCGTCGCCGGGGAGCTGTTTTTT
v_gene: TRBV20-1
j_gene: TRBJ2-2
d_gene: -
abundance: -

CDR3aa: CASTVNRARNTEAFF
CDR3nt: TGTGCCAGCACCGTAAACAGGGCCCGGAACACTGAAGCTTTCTTT
v_gene: TRBV6-5
j_gene: TRBJ1-1
d_gene: -
abundance: -

CDR3aa: CASSVEWTGVREQFF
CDR3nt: TGTGCCAGCAGCGTAGAATGGACAGGCGTCAGGGAGCAGTTCTTC
v_gene: TRBV9
j_gene: TRBJ2-1
d_gene: TRBD1
abundance: -

CDR3aa: CASSLAGDRVDTKHF
CDR3nt: TGTGCCAGCAGTTTAGCGGGGGACAGGGTCGATACCAAGCATTTT
v_gene: TRBV12-3/TRBV12-4
j_gene: TRBJ1-5
d_gene: TRBD1
abundance: -

CDR3aa: CASSQTTYTTGELFF
CDR3nt: TGCGCCAGCAGCCAAACGACTTATACCACCGGGGAGCTGTTTTTT
v_gene: TRBV5-1
j_gene: TRBJ2-2
d_gene: -
abundance: -

CDR3aa: CAISETHGSSYEQYF
CDR3nt: TGTGCCATCAGTGAAACGCACGGTTCCTCCTACGAGCAGTACTTC
v_gene: TRBV10-3
j_gene: TRBJ2-7
d_gene: -
abundance: -

CDR3aa: CASSGDYEQYF
CDR3nt: TGCGCCAGCAGCGGGGACTACGAGCAGTACTTC
v_gene: TRBV5-1
j_gene: TRBJ2-7
d_gene: -
abundance: -

CDR3aa: CASSLVRAYGYTF
CDR3nt: TGTGCCAGCAGCTTGGTTAGGGCCTATGGCTACACCTTC
v_gene: TRBV5-6
j_gene: TRBJ1-2
d_gene: -
abundance: -

CDR3aa: CASSENEKLFF
CDR3nt: TGTGCCAGCAGTGAAAATGAAAAACTGTTTTTT
v_gene: TRBV25-1
j_gene: TRBJ1-4
d_gene: -
abundance: -

CDR3aa: CASSERWADGQYF
CDR3nt: TGTGCCAGCAGTGAGAGGTGGGCGGACGGACAGTACTTC
v_gene: TRBV25-1
j_gene: TRBJ2-7
d_gene: -
abundance: once

CDR3aa: CASSYQLRETQYF
CDR3nt: TGTGCCAGCAGTTATCAACTTAGAGAGACCCAGTACTTC
v_gene: TRBV6-6
j_gene: TRBJ2-5
d_gene: -
abundance: -

CDR3aa: CASSLLGGGTQYF
CDR3nt: TGTGCCAGCAGCCTTCTTGGGGGGGGTACGCAGTATTTT
v_gene: TRBV4-2
j_gene: TRBJ2-3
d_gene: TRBD2
abundance: -

CDR3aa: CASRSGTGAQETQYF
CDR3nt: TGTGCCAGCAGGTCCGGGACAGGGGCCCAAGAGACCCAGTACTTC
v_gene: TRBV2
j_gene: TRBJ2-5
d_gene: TRBD1
abundance: -

CDR3aa: CASLLQGTGELFF
CDR3nt: TGTGCCAGCCTCCTACAGGGCACCGGGGAGCTGTTTTTT
v_gene: TRBV3-1
j_gene: TRBJ2-2
d_gene: -
abundance: -

CDR3aa: CASSHEAGGRYNEQFF
CDR3nt: TGTGCCAGCAGCCACGAGGCGGGGGGCAGGTACAATGAGCAGTTCTTC
v_gene: TRBV3-1
j_gene: TRBJ2-1
d_gene: TRBD2
abundance: -

CDR3aa: CASSVEAGFNQPQHF
CDR3nt: TGTGCCAGCAGCGTAGAGGCAGGCTTTAATCAGCCCCAGCATTTT
v_gene: TRBV9
j_gene: TRBJ1-5
d_gene: -
abundance: -

CDR3aa: CASSKVGRSEQYF
CDR3nt: TGTGCCAGCAGTAAAGTCGGGCGGAGCGAGCAGTACTTC
v_gene: TRBV27
j_gene: TRBJ2-7
d_gene: -
abundance: -

CDR3aa: CASSQGLPAYEQYF
CDR3nt: TGTGCCAGCAGCCAAGGACTGCCGGCCTACGAGCAGTACTTC
v_gene: TRBV14
j_gene: TRBJ2-7
d_gene: -
abundance: -

CDR3aa: CASSQDLGSGEQYF
CDR3nt: TGTGCCAGCAGCCAAGATCTTGGGTCGGGCGAGCAGTACTTC
v_gene: TRBV14
j_gene: TRBJ2-7
d_gene: -
abundance: -

CDR3aa: CASSFTGAEQYF
CDR3nt: TGTGCCAGCAGCTTTACAGGGGCCGAGCAGTACTTC
v_gene: TRBV5-4
j_gene: TRBJ2-7
d_gene: TRBD1
abundance: -